The clone carrying this TCR beta chain has just one count. Antigen unknown. The table came from immunoSEQ multiplex PCR; TCRdb's copy has only in-frame clones and leaves some out. The sample carries roughly 150,000 clones, about four fifths recorded once. This entry belongs to a study of cytotoxic CD8 clonotypes in ibrutinib-treated CLL. For the study at large: Collecting the response samples happened after a median about twelve months of treatment, with a range of 6 to 36. General study points: The times at which samples were taken varied between sustained-remission and progressing patients.

From cryopreserved PBMCs came around 2 micrograms of genomic DNA used for TCR beta libraries. Germline trimming cut 3 bases from V and 7 bases from J; bases unmatched to any gene: 6. This CDR3 region has 15 residues. In germline, CDR1 is LNHNV, CDR2 YYDKDF (reference sequence). V usage is TRBV15 and J usage is TRBJ2-1; the match to TRBD1 covers 10 bases. The clonotype originates from a human donor with chronic lymphocytic leukemia. Sequencing was performed on PBMCs, taken after 12 months of ibrutinib treatment. As DNA, the CDR3 is TGTGCCACCAGCAGGGGGGACAGGGGAGGAAATGAGCAGTTCTTC. Translated: CATSRGDRGGNEQFF.